The clone carrying this TCR beta chain occurred many times. Amplified regions were TCR beta CDR3 sequences from RNA transcripts. The TCR CDR3 first-round RT-PCR relied on the HTBI primer set. TCRdb used MiXCR to reprocess the multiplex PCR reads, holding one entry per CDR3 protein. The sample lists about 400,000 distinct CDR3 sequences, around 16% occurring once. The study defined stable Graves' hyperthyroidism as no ophthalmopathy progression within 18 months. The study enrolled patients aged 18 to 65 with newly diagnosed hyperthyroidism of under 2 months' duration. Orbital computed tomography and thyroid ultrasound, together with serum TRAb and thyroxine and clinical symptoms, were used for diagnoses. V was shortened by 2 bases and J by 4 bases, with 14 bases between the two germline ends. Germline lookup yields CDR1 MNHEY and CDR2 SVGAGI. The CDR3 sequence is 15 residues long. These data originate in a study of T cells in Graves' hyperthyroidism and ophthalmopathy.

The chain combines TRBV6-5 with TRBJ2-5; TRBD1 might be the D (8 bases). The receptor's source is a woman between 18 and 29 years old with Graves' hyperthyroidism. The sample taken for sequencing was blood. The CDR3 here is CASSYTGGGRETQYF. The CDR3 DNA is TGTGCCAGCAGTTACACAGGGGGAGGGCGAGAGACCCAGTACTTC.